This entry features one TCR beta chain sequence. Its antigen is currently not known. No per-base quality is available; no much larger clone lies one base away. This sample is drawn from a study of CD8 T cells in ankylosing spondylitis (dated by TCRdb to 2016 to 2017). Broadly, across the study: The study profiled T cell receptor beta repertoires in healthy donors and ankylosing spondylitis patients to find disease-linked TCR variants. Peripheral blood was sampled, and synovial fluid was also collected from ankylosing spondylitis patients. The full study cohort was made up of 20 to 25 ankylosing spondylitis patients and fewer than 120 healthy donors.

The research as a whole found: The disease-linked clones showed a CD8+ phenotype and occurred at relatively low frequencies in peripheral blood. Some motif variants were previously reported in synovial fluid and blood of reactive arthritis patients, suggesting common disease-initiation mechanisms. Blood from ankylosing spondylitis patients appeared to be characterized by a TCR beta motif made up of 8 or 9 highly homologous amino acid variants. The disease-linked clones were reported to be significantly enriched in matched synovial fluid samples from ankylosing spondylitis patients.

The run used an Illumina HiSeq 2500. Quantitative 5'-RACE with molecular barcodes was used to prepare TCR beta libraries. As for how the authors treated the data: A new computational method based on a probabilistic model of VDJ rearrangement was used to identify disease-linked TCR variants. TCRdb cleaned the public reads at Q25 with fastp, built clones with MiXCR and kept in-frame beta chains. Here each entry gathers all rows of one CDR3 protein and keeps the most common genes and DNA. TCRdb's processing, not the study's, gives the V and J calls here. Within this sample are about 220,000 distinct CDR3 sequences, with 18% of them counted one time only. About 42% of the sample goes to the ten largest clones. For CDR1 and CDR2, the germline V gene (reference sequence) lists SEHNR and FQNEAQ. V is pared back by 1 base and J by 3 bases, with 9 bases lying between the germline termini. Including cysteine and phenylalanine, the CDR3 has 14 amino acids. CDR3 DNA is the only sequence kept; it has 42 bases, read in frame from the first base.

Sequenced sample: blood, either unsorted or a sorted T cell fraction (not recorded which). This clonotype was obtained from a male donor with ankylosing spondylitis. The chain joins TRBV7-9 to TRBJ2-5, with the D call tentatively TRBD1 or TRBD2, each fitting 5 bases. The nucleotide sequence reads as follows: TGTGCCAGCAGCTTAGTTCTGGGGGAAGAGACCCAGTACTTC. It codes for CASSLVLGEETQYF.